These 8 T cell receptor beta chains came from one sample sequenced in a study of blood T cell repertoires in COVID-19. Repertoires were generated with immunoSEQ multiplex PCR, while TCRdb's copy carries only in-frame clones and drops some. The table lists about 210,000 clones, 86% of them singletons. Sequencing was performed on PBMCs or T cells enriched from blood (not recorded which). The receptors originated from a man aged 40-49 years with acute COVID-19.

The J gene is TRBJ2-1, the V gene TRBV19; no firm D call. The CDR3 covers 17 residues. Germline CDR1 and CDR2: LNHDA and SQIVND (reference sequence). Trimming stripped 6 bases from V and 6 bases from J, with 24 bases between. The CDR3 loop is CASSLGLALPSPNEQFF. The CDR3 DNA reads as TGTGCCAGTAGCCTTGGATTAGCACTACCTTCCCCCAATGAGCAGTTCTTC.

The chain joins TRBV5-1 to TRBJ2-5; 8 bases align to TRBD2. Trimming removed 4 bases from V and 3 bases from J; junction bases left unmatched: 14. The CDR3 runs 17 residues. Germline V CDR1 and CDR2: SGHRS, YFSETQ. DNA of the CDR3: TGCGCCAGCAGCCTCACGGGGGGGCCGCGGCGGGAAGAGACCCAGTACTTC. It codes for CASSLTGGPRREETQYF.

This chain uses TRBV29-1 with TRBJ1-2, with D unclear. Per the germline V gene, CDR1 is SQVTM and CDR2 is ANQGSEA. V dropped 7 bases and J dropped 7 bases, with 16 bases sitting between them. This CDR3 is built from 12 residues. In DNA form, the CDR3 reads TGCAGCGCCCTTACCGGCGCGGGTGGCTACACCTTC. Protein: CSALTGAGGYTF.

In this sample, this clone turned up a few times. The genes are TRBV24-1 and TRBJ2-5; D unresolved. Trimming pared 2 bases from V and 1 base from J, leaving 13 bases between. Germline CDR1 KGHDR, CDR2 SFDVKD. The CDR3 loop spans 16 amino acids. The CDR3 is CATSDSAGNTQETQYF. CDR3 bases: TGTGCCACCAGTGATTCGGCAGGAAACACCCAAGAGACCCAGTACTTC.

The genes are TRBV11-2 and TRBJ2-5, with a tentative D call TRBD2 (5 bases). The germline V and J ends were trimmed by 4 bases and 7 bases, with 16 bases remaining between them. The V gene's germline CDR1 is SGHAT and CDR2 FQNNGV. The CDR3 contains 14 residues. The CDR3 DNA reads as TGTGCCAGCAGCTCCCTAGAGGGCTTGAGGACCCAGTACTTC. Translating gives CASSSLEGLRTQYF.

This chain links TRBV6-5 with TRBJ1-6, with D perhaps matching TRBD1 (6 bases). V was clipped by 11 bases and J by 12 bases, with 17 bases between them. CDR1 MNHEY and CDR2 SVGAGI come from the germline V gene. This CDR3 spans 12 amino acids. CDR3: CALADSVEPLHF. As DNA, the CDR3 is TGTGCCCTAGCGGACAGTGTCGAACCCCTCCACTTT.

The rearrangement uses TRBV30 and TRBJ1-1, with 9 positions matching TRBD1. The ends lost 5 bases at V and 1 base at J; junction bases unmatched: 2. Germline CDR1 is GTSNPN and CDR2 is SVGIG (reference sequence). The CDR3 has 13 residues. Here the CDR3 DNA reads TGTGCCTGGGGGACAGGGACGAACACTGAAGCTTTCTTT. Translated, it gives CAWGTGTNTEAFF.

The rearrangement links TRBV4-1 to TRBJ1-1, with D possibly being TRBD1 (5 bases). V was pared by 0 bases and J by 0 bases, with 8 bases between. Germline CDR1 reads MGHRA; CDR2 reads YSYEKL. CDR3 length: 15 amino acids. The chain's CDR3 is CASSQEGVMNTEAFF. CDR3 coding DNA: TGCGCCAGCAGCCAAGAAGGGGTGATGAACACTGAAGCTTTCTTT.